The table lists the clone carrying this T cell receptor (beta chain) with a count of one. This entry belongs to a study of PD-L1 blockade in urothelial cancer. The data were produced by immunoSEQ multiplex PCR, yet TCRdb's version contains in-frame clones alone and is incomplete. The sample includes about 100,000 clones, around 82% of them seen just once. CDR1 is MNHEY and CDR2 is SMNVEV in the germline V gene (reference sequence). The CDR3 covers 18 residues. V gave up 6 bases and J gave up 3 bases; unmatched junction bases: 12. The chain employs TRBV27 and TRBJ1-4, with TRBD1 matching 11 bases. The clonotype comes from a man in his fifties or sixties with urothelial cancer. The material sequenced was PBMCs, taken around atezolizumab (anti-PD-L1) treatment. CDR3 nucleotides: TGTGCCAGCAGACTCTCGCCGGGACAGGGGGACCCTAATGAAAAACTGTTTTTT. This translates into CASRLSPGQGDPNEKLFF.